Following are 25 T cell receptor beta chains from one sample sequenced in a study of blood T cell repertoires in COVID-19. Sequenced by immunoSEQ multiplex PCR; TCRdb stores in-frame clones only, minus some. The sample contains approximately 240,000 clones, 85% to 90% of which appear only once. The sequencing input was PBMCs or T cells enriched from blood (not recorded which). Receptor source: a woman aged 50 to 65 in a cohort exposed to, infected with or recovered from COVID-19 (not recorded which).

A few counts support this clone. The chain employs TRBV5-1 and TRBJ1-1; D is perhaps TRBD1 (6 bases). The CDR3 sequence is 15 residues long. With 4 bases removed from V and 3 bases from J, the gap between germline ends came to 16 bases. From germline, CDR1 is SGHRS and CDR2 YFSETQ. The CDR3 loop reads CASSPQGHSYTEAFF. CDR3 nucleotide sequence: TGCGCCAGCAGCCCCCAGGGACACTCGTACACTGAAGCTTTCTTT.

The chain uses TRBV4-2 and TRBJ1-1; D possibly corresponds to TRBD1 (6 bases). Germline CDR1 LGHNA, CDR2 YNFKEQ. With 1 base removed from V and 5 bases from J, the gap between germline ends came to 11 bases. The CDR3 sequence is 14 residues long. Here the CDR3 DNA reads TGTGCCAGCAGCCAAGGCGGGGGGCGAACTGAAGCTTTCTTT. Protein sequence: CASSQGGGRTEAFF.

This chain joins TRBV19 and TRBJ1-5, with a possible D match to TRBD1 (6 bases). The CDR3 spans 15 residues. The germline CDR1 and CDR2 sequences are LNHDA and SQIVND (reference sequence). V lost 1 base, J lost 4 bases, and 11 bases lay in between. As DNA, the CDR3 is TGTGCCAGTAGTATAGTTCCAGGGGAGAATCAGCCCCAGCATTTT. The encoded protein is CASSIVPGENQPQHF.

The chain recombines TRBV19 with TRBJ1-2, with D perhaps TRBD1 (6 bases). The CDR3 sequence is 14 residues long. The germline gives CDR1 LNHDA, CDR2 SQIVND (reference sequence). V lost 6 bases, J lost 3 bases, and 14 bases lay in between. The CDR3 spells CASRTTGIDYGYTF. The CDR3 region has the DNA TGTGCCAGTAGGACAACAGGGATCGACTATGGCTACACCTTC.

This chain connects TRBV6-2 or TRBV6-3 to TRBJ2-7; TRBD1 agrees at 10 bases. Germline trimming cut 2 bases from V and 3 bases from J; bases unmatched to any gene: 4. Per germline, CDR1 MNHEY and CDR2 SVGEGT. The CDR3 runs to 15 residues. The DNA of the CDR3 is TGTGCCAGCAGTTACAGGACAGGGGGTTTCTACGAGCAGTACTTC. Protein sequence: CASSYRTGGFYEQYF.

The rearrangement joins TRBV11-1 to TRBJ2-5; 13 bases fit TRBD2. J lost 5 bases, V lost 5 bases, and 8 bases had no gene match. The CDR3 is 16 residues long. CDR1 is SGHAT, CDR2 FQDESV, per germline (reference sequence). CDR3 sequence: CASSTTSGGSRETQYF. The CDR3 DNA reads TGTGCCAGCAGCACGACTAGCGGGGGGTCCCGGGAGACCCAGTACTTC.

The V gene is TRBV6-5, the J gene TRBJ1-1; the D gene is possibly TRBD1 (5 bases). This CDR3 is built from 14 residues. Per the germline V gene, CDR1 is MNHEY and CDR2 is SVGAGI. V shed 3 bases and J shed 3 bases, with 11 bases lying between them. The CDR3 nucleotides are TGTGCCAGCAGTTATCTTGGGGGGGACACTGAAGCTTTCTTT. Translating gives CASSYLGGDTEAFF.

The V and J genes are TRBV4-3 and TRBJ1-2; possible D gene TRBD1, 5 bases. Trimming took 2 bases from V and 7 from J, leaving 17 bases between them. This CDR3 is 15 amino acids long. Germline lookup yields CDR1 LGHNA and CDR2 YSLEER. The CDR3 sequence is CASSQNTDRRGGYTF. CDR3 coding DNA: TGCGCCAGCAGCCAAAACACGGACCGGAGGGGTGGCTACACCTTC.

The chain joins TRBV5-6 to TRBJ2-1; 8 bases align to TRBD2. The CDR3 is 15 residues long. The germline CDR1 and CDR2 sequences are SGHDT and YYEEEE. The V segment lost 4 bases and the J segment 6 bases; nucleotides outside the gene matches: 9. The CDR3 is CASSPRGGGGNEQFF. CDR3 nucleotide sequence: TGTGCCAGCAGCCCCCGGGGGGGAGGAGGCAATGAGCAGTTCTTC.

The chain combines TRBV30 with TRBJ1-2; 9 bases agree with TRBD1. CDR3 size: 15 residues. The germline V gene has CDR1 GTSNPN and CDR2 SVGIG (reference sequence). V lost 1 base and J lost 7; bases outside the gene matches: 10. The CDR3 region is CAWSGRNRGLGGYTF. The DNA for the CDR3 is TGTGCCTGGAGTGGGCGAAACAGGGGGCTAGGTGGCTACACCTTC.

The V and J genes are TRBV19 and TRBJ2-3, with D possibly matching TRBD1 (5 bases). Trimming left V 6 bases short and J 6 bases short, with 13 bases between. This CDR3 region has 13 residues. Germline values: CDR1 LNHDA, CDR2 SQIVND (reference sequence). In DNA form, the CDR3 reads TGTGCCAGTAGCGCAGGGCGTCAGGATACGCAGTATTTT. This encodes CASSAGRQDTQYF.

The chain has TRBV9 and TRBJ2-4, with TRBD1 matching over 10 bases. Germline V gene data show CDR1 as SGDLS and CDR2 as YYNGEE. The CDR3 totals 17 residues. V trimming: 1 base; J trimming: 2 bases; junction bases outside the gene matches: 6. The CDR3 reads CASSVRQGAMTKNIQYF. The CDR3 bases are TGTGCCAGCAGCGTAAGACAGGGGGCTATGACCAAAAACATTCAGTACTTC.

This chain joins TRBV25-1 and TRBJ1-5; 7 bases are a match to TRBD1. Germline lookup yields CDR1 MGHDK and CDR2 SYGVNS. The CDR3 has 14 residues. J gave up 2 bases and V 9 bases, and 7 bases lay outside the gene matches. The CDR3 coding sequence is TGTGCCAGTGGTACAGGGGAGGGCAATCAGCCCCAGCATTTT. Protein product: CASGTGEGNQPQHF.

This clone was detected once. This chain joins TRBV7-6 and TRBJ2-3; tentatively, D is TRBD2 (5 bases). Germline CDR1 and CDR2: SGHVS and FNYEAQ. This CDR3 comprises 15 residues. Trimming shortened V by 2 bases and J by 7 bases, and 16 bases separated the two germline ends. The CDR3 bases are TGTGCCAGCAGCTTAATGGTAGCGATCAGGAATACGCAGTATTTT. Its protein product is CASSLMVAIRNTQYF. Looking up the rest from reference TRBV7-6 and TRBJ2-3 gives the full variable domain: GAGVSQSPRYKVTKRGQDVALRCDPISGHVSLYWYRQALGQGPEFLTYFNYEAQQDKSGLPNDRFSAERPEGSISTLTIQRTEQRDSAMYRCASSLMVAIRNTQYFGPGTRLTVL.

This chain connects TRBV6-5 to TRBJ2-5, with a tentative D call TRBD1 (6 bases). The germline CDR1 and CDR2 sequences are MNHEY and SVGAGI. The CDR3 has 14 residues. V was trimmed by 5 bases and J by 4 bases, leaving 14 bases between them. The CDR3: CASSRLQGPETQYF. The CDR3 nucleotides read TGTGCCAGCAGTAGACTACAGGGTCCAGAGACCCAGTACTTC.

The J gene is TRBJ2-4, the V gene TRBV4-1; unclear D gene. Trimming pared 0 bases from V and 0 bases from J, leaving 12 bases between. This CDR3 is 17 amino acids long. CDR1 MGHRA and CDR2 YSYEKL come from the germline V gene. CDR3 region: CASSQEPPARAKNIQYF. Here the CDR3 DNA reads TGCGCCAGCAGCCAAGAGCCCCCGGCTAGAGCCAAAAACATTCAGTACTTC.

V usage is TRBV3-1 (or the pseudogene TRBV3-2) and J usage is TRBJ1-2; D is unclear. The CDR3 has 13 residues. The V end was cut by 3 bases, the J end by 8 bases, with 13 bases between. Germline loops: CDR1 LGHDT, CDR2 YNNKEL (reference sequence). CDR3 residues: CASSHGRAIGYTF. DNA of the CDR3: TGTGCCAGCAGCCACGGGCGGGCAATCGGCTACACCTTC.

The chain combines TRBV5-5 with TRBJ1-1; 7 bases fit TRBD1. Germline values: CDR1 SGHKS, CDR2 YYEKEE (reference sequence). Trimming took 0 bases from V and 0 from J; bases not matched to a gene: 5. This CDR3 has 16 amino acids. The CDR3 spells CASSLARGRMNTEAFF. The CDR3, as DNA: TGTGCCAGCAGCTTGGCCAGGGGGAGAATGAACACTGAAGCTTTCTTT.

This clone was observed once. The genes are TRBV15 and TRBJ2-5, with 7 bases matching TRBD1. The germline V gene has CDR1 LNHNV and CDR2 YYDKDF (reference sequence). With V trimmed by 1 base and J by 5 bases, 1 base remained unmatched. The length of the CDR3 is 13 residues. CDR3 in DNA: TGTGCCACCAGCAGAGGACAGGGCGAGACCCAGTACTTC. Its protein is CATSRGQGETQYF.

The chain couples TRBV7-2 to TRBJ2-1; 11 nucleotides agree with TRBD2. V gave up 5 bases and J gave up 6 bases; unmatched junction bases: 6. The CDR3 consists of 15 residues. The germline CDR1 and CDR2 sequences are SGHTA and FQGNSA. CDR3 in DNA: TGTGCCAGCAGCATTCTAGCGGGGGGCAGCAATGAGCAGTTCTTC. Translated, it gives CASSILAGGSNEQFF.

The genes are TRBV5-5 and TRBJ1-1; 8 bases agree with TRBD1. There are 14 residues in the CDR3. The V gene end was trimmed by 4 bases and the J gene end by 2 bases; junction bases not matched to a gene: 4. CDR1 and CDR2 (germline): SGHKS, YYEKEE (reference sequence). The CDR3 loop reads CASSTDRANTEAFF. The CDR3 region has the DNA TGTGCCAGCAGCACGGACAGGGCTAACACTGAAGCTTTCTTT.

The CDR3 loop is CASRKGQGRQPQHF. The CDR3 DNA reads TGTGCAAGTCGCAAAGGACAGGGTAGGCAGCCCCAGCATTTT. This rearrangement joins TRBV12-2 to TRBJ1-5; the D call of TRBD1 is as the table states it, not checked on the DNA. TRBV12-2 corresponds to a pseudogene. The CDR3 extends over 14 amino acids.

This clone was detected only a few times. The chain joins TRBV3-1 (or the pseudogene TRBV3-2) to TRBJ2-2; 7 bases agree with TRBD1. The CDR3 has 16 amino acids. V shed 0 bases, J shed 4 bases, and the junction held 5 bases outside the gene matches. The V gene's germline CDR1 is LGHDT and CDR2 YNNKEL (reference sequence). The CDR3 coding sequence is TGTGCCAGCAGCCAAGATCGGACAGGAGGCACCGGGGAGCTGTTTTTT. This sequence encodes CASSQDRTGGTGELFF.

The genes are TRBV6-5 and TRBJ1-4; TRBD1 is a possible D gene (5 bases). V was trimmed by 5 bases and J by 10 bases, leaving 14 bases between them. The CDR3 sequence is 13 residues long. CDR1 is MNHEY and CDR2 is SVGAGI in the germline V gene. The CDR3 nucleotides are TGTGCCAGCAGTACCCCCGGGGGGGGAAAACTGTTTTTT. Translation: CASSTPGGGKLFF.

V usage is TRBV3-1 (or the pseudogene TRBV3-2) and J usage is TRBJ2-7, with 11 nucleotides matching TRBD1. Germline lookup yields CDR1 LGHDT and CDR2 YNNKEL (reference sequence). The V segment lost 5 bases and the J segment 3 bases; nucleotides outside the gene matches: 6. This CDR3 region has 15 residues. The CDR3 DNA sequence: TGTGCCAGCAGCATCGGGACAGGGGGGAACTACGAGCAGTACTTC. This sequence encodes CASSIGTGGNYEQYF.